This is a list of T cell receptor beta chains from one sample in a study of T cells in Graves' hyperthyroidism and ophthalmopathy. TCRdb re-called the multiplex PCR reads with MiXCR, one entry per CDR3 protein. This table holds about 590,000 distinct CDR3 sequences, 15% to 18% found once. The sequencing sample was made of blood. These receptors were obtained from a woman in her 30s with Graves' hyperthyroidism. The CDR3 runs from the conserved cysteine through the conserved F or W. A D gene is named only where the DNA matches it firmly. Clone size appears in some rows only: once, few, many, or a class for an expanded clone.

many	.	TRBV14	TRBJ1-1	TGTGCCAGCAGCCAAGGAGAGCAGTTTGAAGCTTTCTTT	CASSQGEQFEAFF
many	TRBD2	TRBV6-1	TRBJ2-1	TGTGCCAGCGCCGTAGCGACGGTAAGCGGGAGGGCCTCCAATGAGCAGTTCTTC	CASAVATVSGRASNEQFF
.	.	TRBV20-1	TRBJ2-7	TGCAGTGCTAGCCCCCCGGGACACGAGCAGTGCTTC	CSASPPGHEQCF
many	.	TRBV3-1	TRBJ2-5	TGTGCCAGCAGCCCAGGACTGGGGCAGACCCAGTACTTC	CASSPGLGQTQYF
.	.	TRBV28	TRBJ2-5	TGTGCCAGCAGCTTTTGGGAGGGGGAGTACTTC	CASSFWEGEYF
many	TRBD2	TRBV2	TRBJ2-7	TGTGCCAGCAACCCCCCTAGCGGGTACTACGAGCAGTACTTC	CASNPPSGYYEQYF
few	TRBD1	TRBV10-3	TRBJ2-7	TGTGCCATCAGTGAAGGGGGCACGGGACAGGGGTTTAGGGAGCAGTACTTC	CAISEGGTGQGFREQYF
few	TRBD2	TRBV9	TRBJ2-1	TGTGCCAGCAGCGTAAGGACTAGCGGGTTACAGTTCTTC	CASSVRTSGLQFF
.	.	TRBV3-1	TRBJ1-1	TGTGCCAGCAGCGGCGAAGAAACAGGGCCTGAAGCTTTCTTT	CASSGEETGPEAFF
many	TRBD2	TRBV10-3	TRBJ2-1	TGTGCCATCGGGGGTCAATTTCAGCGGGAGCTCTCCTACAATGAGCAGTTCTTC	CAIGGQFQRELSYNEQFF
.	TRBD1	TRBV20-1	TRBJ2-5	TGCAGTGCTACCGGGACAGGGGGGGTGGAGACCCAGTACTTC	CSATGTGGVETQYF
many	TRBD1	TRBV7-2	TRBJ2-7	TGTGCCAGCAGCTTAGGGTTGCAGGGGGTCTACGAGCAGTACTTC	CASSLGLQGVYEQYF
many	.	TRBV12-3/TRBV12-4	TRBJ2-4	TGTGCCAGCAGGCACCAAGGAGAAGTCGGCAAAAACATTCAGTACTTC	CASRHQGEVGKNIQYF
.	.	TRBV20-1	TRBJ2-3	TGCAGTGCTAGAGAAGGGTCTAACACAGATACGCAGTATTTT	CSAREGSNTDTQYF
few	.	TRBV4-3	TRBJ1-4	TGCGCCAGCAGCCAAGGGGGGCGGGGTAATGAAAAACTGTTTTTT	CASSQGGRGNEKLFF
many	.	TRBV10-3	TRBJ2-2	TGTGCCATCAAGGGGGACACGAACACCGGGGAGCTGTTTTTT	CAIKGDTNTGELFF
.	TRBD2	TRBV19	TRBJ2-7	TGTGCCAGTTCAGAGACTAGCGGGATGTACGAGCAGTACTTC	CASSETSGMYEQYF
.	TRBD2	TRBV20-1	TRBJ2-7	TGCAGTGCGACTAAACTAGCGTCGTCCTACGAGCAGTACTTC	CSATKLASSYEQYF
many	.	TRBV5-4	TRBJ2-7	TGTGCCAGCAGCCCTGTAGGGGTGAACGAGCAGTACTTC	CASSPVGVNEQYF
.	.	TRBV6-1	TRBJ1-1	TGTGCCAGCAGTGAGTTCGGGCAAAACACTGAAGCTTTCTTT	CASSEFGQNTEAFF
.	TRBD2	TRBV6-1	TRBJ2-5	TGTGCCAGCACCAAGACTAGCGGACAAGAGACCCAGTACTTC	CASTKTSGQETQYF
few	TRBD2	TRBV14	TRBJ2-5	TGTGCCAGCAGCCAAGTAGCGGGAGGTTTCCAAGAGACCCAGTACTTC	CASSQVAGGFQETQYF
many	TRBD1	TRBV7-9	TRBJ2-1	TGTGCCAGCAGCACCTCGACAGGGGGCTCCTACAATGAGCAGTTCTTC	CASSTSTGGSYNEQFF
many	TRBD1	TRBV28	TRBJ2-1	TGTGCCAGCACTAAATTACAGGGGTCCCCCGGGCAGCAGTTCTTC	CASTKLQGSPGQQFF
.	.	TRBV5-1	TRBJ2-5	TGCGCCAGCAGGGGGGACAACCAAGAGACCCAGTACTTC	CASRGDNQETQYF
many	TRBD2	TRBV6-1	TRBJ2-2	TGTGCCAGCTCGCGACTAGCGGCAAACACCGGGGAGCTGTTTTTT	CASSRLAANTGELFF
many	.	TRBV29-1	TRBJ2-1	TGCAGCGTTGAAGGACAACAGGGTGTTGGCAATGAGCAGTTCTTC	CSVEGQQGVGNEQFF
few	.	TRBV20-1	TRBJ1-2	TGCAGTGCTAGGCCGTACGGGACTAATGGCTACACCTTC	CSARPYGTNGYTF